This T cell receptor beta chain was captured by sequencing in a study of blood T cell repertoires in COVID-19. The wider study: Spain, Italy and the United States supplied samples that represented acute and convalescent COVID-19. T cells, B-cell-depleted T cells, or PBMCs supplied cDNA or gDNA.

In the authors' workflow: Counts of nucleated cells, estimated from reference gene primer amplification, were obtained. This table comes from immunoSEQ multiplex PCR, and its TCRdb copy is limited to in-frame clones, with some not included. V, J and clone size reflect that table, while D and trimming were determined from the DNA. Of around 120,000 clones listed, more than 60% are singletons. Per the germline V gene, CDR1 is LNHDA and CDR2 is SQIVND (reference sequence). The CDR3 runs to 14 residues. After removal of 7 bases from V and 9 bases from J, the junction contained 8 bases not matched to a gene.

The sequenced material came from peripheral blood. The clonotype originates from a woman in her seventies with acute or convalescent COVID-19. This chain joins TRBV19 and TRBJ1-5; 11 positions agree with TRBD1. The CDR3 nucleotides are TGTGCCAGTAAGGACAGGGGGCCCTTTATGCCCCAGCATTTT. Amino acid sequence: CASKDRGPFMPQHF.